The 12 T cell receptor beta chains in this list originate from one sample, sequenced in a study of cytomegalovirus exposure and HLA in healthy donors (dated by TCRdb to 2016 to 2017). Receptors were amplified or captured by the immunoSEQ multiplex PCR assay. For the multiplex PCR, a mixture combining 60 forward primers for TCR Vbeta segments and 13 reverse primers for TCR Jbeta segments was used. TCRdb took this table from immuneACCESS and kept in-frame rearrangements with V and J called. Such tables lack part of the clones; where checked against another copy, unresolved V genes explain under half of the gap, and the rest is unexplained. The sample contains more than 150,000 clones, around three quarters of them found a single time. Jointly, the top ten make up 0.6% to 0.7% of the sample. The sample comprised PBMCs. Receptors originate from a boy aged 10-17 years in good health and CMV-seronegative.

The V gene is TRBV19, the J gene TRBJ2-3; 11 positions agree with TRBD2. The CDR3 is 16 residues long. With V trimmed by 3 bases and J by 4 bases, 6 bases remained unmatched. CDR1 and CDR2 from the germline V gene are LNHDA and SQIVND (reference sequence). Here the CDR3 reads CASSITSGSSPDTQYF. The CDR3 DNA is TGTGCCAGTAGTATTACTAGCGGGAGCTCCCCAGATACGCAGTATTTT.

This sequence joins TRBV7-4 and TRBJ2-7; 12 positions agree with TRBD1. The junction had 14 bases not matched to a gene; V was cut back by 1 base and J by 1 base. Germline CDR1 is SGHVT and CDR2 is SQSDAQ. The CDR3 loop spans 20 amino acids. The CDR3 sequence: CASSLGRDRGLYTSSYEQYF. The CDR3 nucleotides are TGTGCCAGCAGCTTAGGGAGGGACAGGGGGCTTTACACCTCTTCCTACGAGCAGTACTTC.

This chain uses TRBV19 with TRBJ1-2, with TRBD1 matching 8 bases. The trim removed 3 bases at V and 7 bases at J, leaving 10 bases unmatched. The CDR3 totals 15 residues. The germline V gene encodes CDR1 LNHDA and CDR2 SQIVND (reference sequence). The CDR3 reads CASSIMGQAAGGYTF. CDR3 coding DNA: TGTGCCAGTAGTATTATGGGACAGGCGGCGGGTGGCTACACCTTC. The full variable domain, its missing parts supplied by reference TRBV19 and TRBJ1-2, is DGGITQSPKYLFRKEGQNVTLSCEQNLNHDAMYWYRQDPGQGLRLIYYSQIVNDFQKGDIAEGYSVSREKKESFPLTVTSAQKNPTAFYLCASSIMGQAAGGYTFGSGTRLTVV.

The chain is built from TRBV7-9 and TRBJ2-2; 7 bases are a match to TRBD2. The CDR3 is 15 amino acids. The germline V gene encodes CDR1 SEHNR and CDR2 FQNEAQ (reference sequence). The junction had 10 bases not matched to a gene; V was cut back by 7 bases and J by 5 bases. In DNA form, the CDR3 reads TGTGCCAGCACCCAGCGACTGGGGGGGACCGGGGAGCTGTTTTTT. Translation gives CASTQRLGGTGELFF.

This chain links TRBV10-2 with TRBJ1-4; 8 bases are shared with TRBD1. The length of the CDR3 is 18 residues. The V gene end was trimmed by 0 bases and the J gene end by 2 bases; junction bases not matched to a gene: 8. CDR1 and CDR2 from the germline V gene are WSHSY and SAAADI. CDR3 DNA sequence: TGCGCCAGCAGTGAGTCGAGGCACAGGGGGAACACTAATGAAAAACTGTTTTTT. Protein product: CASSESRHRGNTNEKLFF.

The gene calls are TRBV10-3 and TRBJ1-2; 7 bases align to TRBD1. This CDR3 has 14 amino acids. The junction had 9 bases not matched to a gene; V was cut back by 6 bases and J by 5 bases. The germline gives CDR1 ENHRY, CDR2 SYGVKD. The CDR3 nucleotides are TGTGCCATCAGCCCTTCCGGGACAGAATATGGCTACACCTTC. Its protein is CAISPSGTEYGYTF.

This chain joins TRBV5-1 and TRBJ2-3; D unresolved. Trimming took off 4 bases at V and 6 bases at J, with 18 bases between the two ends. This CDR3 has 15 amino acids. CDR1 is SGHRS and CDR2 is YFSETQ in the germline V gene. CDR3 residues: CASSLPLEPGDTQYF. Written as DNA, the CDR3 is TGCGCCAGCAGCCTTCCCTTGGAGCCTGGGGATACGCAGTATTTT.

This chain uses TRBV6-9 with TRBJ2-7; 7 bases match TRBD2. V dropped 1 base and J dropped 6; count of bases not matched to a gene: 3. The CDR3 totals 13 residues. Looked up from germline, CDR1 is MNHGY and CDR2 is SVAAGI. This chain's CDR3 is CASSYWGGSEQYF. The CDR3 DNA reads as TGTGCCAGCAGTTATTGGGGGGGTTCCGAGCAGTACTTC.

As for this clone: A read error may account for a junction end that differs from germline. The CDR3 is CASTLRGAGGPPYEQYF. For the CDR3, the DNA is TGTGCCAGCACCTTGAGAGGGGCGGGAGGGCCTCCCTACGAGCAGTACTTC. The genes are TRBV5-4 and TRBJ2-7, with 9 bases lining up with TRBD2. The CDR3 contains 17 residues. Germline assignment: CDR1 SGHNT and CDR2 YYREEE (reference sequence).

J is TRBJ1-1 and V is TRBV30; D is perhaps TRBD1 (5 bases). V gave up 4 bases and J gave up 1 base, with 10 bases separating them. The CDR3 extends over 13 amino acids. Per germline, CDR1 GTSNPN and CDR2 SVGIG (reference sequence). The chain's CDR3 is CAWTQGQNTEAFF. The CDR3 DNA is TGTGCCTGGACCCAGGGCCAGAACACTGAAGCTTTCTTT.

Points on this clone: One junction end disagrees with the germline gene, perhaps due to a read error. The chain uses TRBV6-5 and TRBJ2-7; TRBD2 aligns across 10 bases. This CDR3 comprises 14 residues. Germline V lookup: CDR1 MNHEY, CDR2 SVGAGI. Written as DNA, the CDR3 is TGTGCCTGCAGACGACTAGCGGGTTTCTACGAGCAGTACTTC. It specifies CACRRLAGFYEQYF.

The chain joins TRBV18 to TRBJ1-2, with a weak D call TRBD1 (6 bases). Germline assignment: CDR1 KGHSH and CDR2 LQKENI. V was trimmed by 3 bases and J by 6 bases, leaving 11 bases between them. The CDR3 length is 13 residues. CDR3 sequence (DNA): TGTGCCAGCTCACCGGCGGGGGCAGATGGCTACACCTTC. This sequence encodes CASSPAGADGYTF.